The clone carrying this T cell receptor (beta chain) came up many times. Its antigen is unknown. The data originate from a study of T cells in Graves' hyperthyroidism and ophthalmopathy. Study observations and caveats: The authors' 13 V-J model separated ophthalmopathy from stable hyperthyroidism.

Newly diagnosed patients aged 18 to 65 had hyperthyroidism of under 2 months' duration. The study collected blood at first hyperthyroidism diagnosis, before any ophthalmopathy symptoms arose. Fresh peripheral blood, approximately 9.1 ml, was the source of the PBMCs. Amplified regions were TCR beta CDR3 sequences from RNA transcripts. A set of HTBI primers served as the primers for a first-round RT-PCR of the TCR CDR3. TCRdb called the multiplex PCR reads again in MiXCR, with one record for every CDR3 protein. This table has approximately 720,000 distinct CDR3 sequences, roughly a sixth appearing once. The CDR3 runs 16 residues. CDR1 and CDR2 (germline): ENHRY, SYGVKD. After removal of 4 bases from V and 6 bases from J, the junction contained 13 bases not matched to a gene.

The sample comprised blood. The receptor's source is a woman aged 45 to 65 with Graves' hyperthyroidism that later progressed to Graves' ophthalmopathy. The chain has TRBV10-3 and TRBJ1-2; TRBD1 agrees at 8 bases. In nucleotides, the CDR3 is TGTGCCATCAGTGTACTTGGGCCCCCGGGACAGGATGGCTACACCTTC. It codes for CAISVLGPPGQDGYTF.